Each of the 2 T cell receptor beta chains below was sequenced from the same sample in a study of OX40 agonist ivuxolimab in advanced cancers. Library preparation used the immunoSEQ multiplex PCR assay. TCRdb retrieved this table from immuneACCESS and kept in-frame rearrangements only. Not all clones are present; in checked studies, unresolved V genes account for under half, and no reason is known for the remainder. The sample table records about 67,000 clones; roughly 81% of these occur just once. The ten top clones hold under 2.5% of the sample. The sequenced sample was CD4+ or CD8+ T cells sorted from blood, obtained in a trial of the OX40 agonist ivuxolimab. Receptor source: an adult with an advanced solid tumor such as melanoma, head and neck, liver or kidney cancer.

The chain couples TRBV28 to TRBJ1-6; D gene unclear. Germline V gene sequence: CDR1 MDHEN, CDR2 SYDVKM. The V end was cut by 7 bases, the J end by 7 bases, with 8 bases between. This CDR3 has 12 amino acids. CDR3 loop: CASTSTNSPLHF. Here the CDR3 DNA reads TGTGCCAGCACCTCTACCAATTCACCCCTCCACTTT.

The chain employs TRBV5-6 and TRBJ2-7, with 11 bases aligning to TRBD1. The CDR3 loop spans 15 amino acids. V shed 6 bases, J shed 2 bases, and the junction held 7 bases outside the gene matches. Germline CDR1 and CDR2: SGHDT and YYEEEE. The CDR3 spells CASTLAGQGAYEQYF. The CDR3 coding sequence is TGTGCCAGCACCCTTGCGGGACAGGGGGCCTACGAGCAGTACTTC.